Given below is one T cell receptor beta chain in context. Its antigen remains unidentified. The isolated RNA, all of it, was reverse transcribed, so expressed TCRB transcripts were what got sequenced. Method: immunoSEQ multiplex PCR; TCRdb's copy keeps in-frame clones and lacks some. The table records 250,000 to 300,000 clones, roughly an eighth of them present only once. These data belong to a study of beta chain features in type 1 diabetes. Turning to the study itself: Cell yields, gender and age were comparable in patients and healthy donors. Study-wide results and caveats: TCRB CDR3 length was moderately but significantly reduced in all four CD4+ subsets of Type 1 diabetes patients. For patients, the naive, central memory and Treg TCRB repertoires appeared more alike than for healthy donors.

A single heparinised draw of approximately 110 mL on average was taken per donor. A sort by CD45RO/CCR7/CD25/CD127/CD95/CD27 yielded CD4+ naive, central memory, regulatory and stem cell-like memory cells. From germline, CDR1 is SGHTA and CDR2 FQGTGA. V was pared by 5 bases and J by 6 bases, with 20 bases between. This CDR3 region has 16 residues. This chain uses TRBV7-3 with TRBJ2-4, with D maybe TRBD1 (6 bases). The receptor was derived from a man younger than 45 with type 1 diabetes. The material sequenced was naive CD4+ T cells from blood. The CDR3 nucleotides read TGTGCCAGCAGCACAGGGACCAGCCCTCAAGGAAACATTCAGTACTTC. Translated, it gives CASSTGTSPQGNIQYF.